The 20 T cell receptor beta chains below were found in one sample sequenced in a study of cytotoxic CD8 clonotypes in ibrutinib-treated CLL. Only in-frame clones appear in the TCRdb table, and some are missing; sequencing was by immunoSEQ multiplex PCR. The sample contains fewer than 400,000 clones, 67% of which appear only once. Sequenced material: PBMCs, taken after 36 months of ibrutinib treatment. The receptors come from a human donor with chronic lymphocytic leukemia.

CDR3 loop: CASSHKKGSIDGYTF. DNA for the CDR3: TGCGCCAGCAGCCATAAAAAGGGTAGTATCGATGGCTACACCTTC. V gene TRBV4-1 combines with J gene TRBJ1-2; D call uncertain. The CDR3 spans 15 residues. Germline V lookup: CDR1 MGHRA, CDR2 YSYEKL. Trimming removed 3 bases at V and 6 bases at J, with 17 bases between.

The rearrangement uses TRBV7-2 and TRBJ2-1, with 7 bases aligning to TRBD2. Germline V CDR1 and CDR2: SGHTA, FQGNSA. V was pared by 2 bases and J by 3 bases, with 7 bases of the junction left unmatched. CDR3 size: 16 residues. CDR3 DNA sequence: TGTGCCAGCAGCTTAACCGGGACTACAAACTACAATGAGCAGTTCTTC. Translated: CASSLTGTTNYNEQFF.

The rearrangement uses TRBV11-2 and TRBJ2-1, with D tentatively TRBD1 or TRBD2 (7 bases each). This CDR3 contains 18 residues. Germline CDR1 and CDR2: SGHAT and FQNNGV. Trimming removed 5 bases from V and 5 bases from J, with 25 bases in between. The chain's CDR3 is CASSPSGGQRLNDNEQFF. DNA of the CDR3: TGTGCCAGCAGCCCCTCGGGGGGACAGCGACTTAACGACAATGAGCAGTTCTTC.

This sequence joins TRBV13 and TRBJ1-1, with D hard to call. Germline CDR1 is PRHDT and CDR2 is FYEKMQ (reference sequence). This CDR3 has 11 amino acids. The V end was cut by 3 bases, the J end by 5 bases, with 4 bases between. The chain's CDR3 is CASSLSTEAFF. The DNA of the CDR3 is TGTGCCAGCAGCTTGTCGACTGAAGCTTTCTTT.

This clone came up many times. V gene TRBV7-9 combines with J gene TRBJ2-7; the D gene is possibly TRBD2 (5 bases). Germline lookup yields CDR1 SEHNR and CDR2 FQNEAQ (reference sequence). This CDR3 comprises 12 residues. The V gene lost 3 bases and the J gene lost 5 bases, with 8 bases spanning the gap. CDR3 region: CASSLRGNEQYF. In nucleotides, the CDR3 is TGTGCCAGCAGCTTGAGAGGGAACGAGCAGTACTTC. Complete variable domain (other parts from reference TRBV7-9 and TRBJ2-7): DTGVSQNPRHKITKRGQNVTFRCDPISEHNRLYWYRQTLGQGPEFLTYFQNEAQLEKSRLLSDRFSAERPKGSFSTLEIQRTEQGDSAMYLCASSLRGNEQYFGPGTRLTVT.

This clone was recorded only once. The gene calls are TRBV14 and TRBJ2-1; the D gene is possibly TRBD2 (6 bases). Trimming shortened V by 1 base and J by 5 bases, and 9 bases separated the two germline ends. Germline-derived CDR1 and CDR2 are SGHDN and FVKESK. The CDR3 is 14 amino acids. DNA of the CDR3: TGTGCCAGCAGCCAAGGCGGGGTGGACAATGAGCAGTTCTTC. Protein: CASSQGGVDNEQFF.

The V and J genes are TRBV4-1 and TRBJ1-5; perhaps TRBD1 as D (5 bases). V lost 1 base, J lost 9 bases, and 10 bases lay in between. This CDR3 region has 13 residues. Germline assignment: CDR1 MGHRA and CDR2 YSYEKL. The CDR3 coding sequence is TGCGCCAGCAGCCAAGTTGACGGGGGGCCCCAGCATTTT. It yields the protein CASSQVDGGPQHF.

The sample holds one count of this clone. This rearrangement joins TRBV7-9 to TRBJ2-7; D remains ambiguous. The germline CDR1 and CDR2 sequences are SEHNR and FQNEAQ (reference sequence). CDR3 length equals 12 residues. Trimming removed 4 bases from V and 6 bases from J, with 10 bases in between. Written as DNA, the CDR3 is TGTGCCAGCAGCTCCGATTCCGTCGAGCAGTACTTC. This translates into CASSSDSVEQYF. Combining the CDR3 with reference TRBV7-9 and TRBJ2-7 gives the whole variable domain DTGVSQNPRHKITKRGQNVTFRCDPISEHNRLYWYRQTLGQGPEFLTYFQNEAQLEKSRLLSDRFSAERPKGSFSTLEIQRTEQGDSAMYLCASSSDSVEQYFGPGTRLTVT.

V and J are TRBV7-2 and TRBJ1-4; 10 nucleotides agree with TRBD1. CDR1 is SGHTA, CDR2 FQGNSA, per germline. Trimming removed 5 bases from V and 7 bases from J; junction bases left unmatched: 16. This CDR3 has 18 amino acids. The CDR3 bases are TGTGCCAGCAGCAAGTCTTGGGACAGGGGTCTCCGTGGTGAAAAACTGTTTTTT. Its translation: CASSKSWDRGLRGEKLFF. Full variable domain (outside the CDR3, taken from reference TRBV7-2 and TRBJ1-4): GAGVSQSPSNKVTEKGKDVELRCDPISGHTALYWYRQSLGQGLEFLIYFQGNSAPDKSGLPSDRFSAERTGGSVSTLTIQRTQQEDSAVYLCASSKSWDRGLRGEKLFFGSGTQLSVL.

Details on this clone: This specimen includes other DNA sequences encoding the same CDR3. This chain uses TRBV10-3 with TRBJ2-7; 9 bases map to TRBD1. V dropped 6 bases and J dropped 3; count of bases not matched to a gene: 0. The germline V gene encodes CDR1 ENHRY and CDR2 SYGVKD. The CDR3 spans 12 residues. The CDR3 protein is CAIRDRGYEQYF. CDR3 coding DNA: TGTGCCATCAGGGACAGGGGCTACGAGCAGTACTTC.

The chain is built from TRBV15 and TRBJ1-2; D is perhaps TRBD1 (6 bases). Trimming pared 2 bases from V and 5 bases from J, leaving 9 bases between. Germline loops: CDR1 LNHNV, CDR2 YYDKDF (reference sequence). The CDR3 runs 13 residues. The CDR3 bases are TGTGCCACCAGCAGACAAAGGGGGTATGGCTACACCTTC. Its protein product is CATSRQRGYGYTF.

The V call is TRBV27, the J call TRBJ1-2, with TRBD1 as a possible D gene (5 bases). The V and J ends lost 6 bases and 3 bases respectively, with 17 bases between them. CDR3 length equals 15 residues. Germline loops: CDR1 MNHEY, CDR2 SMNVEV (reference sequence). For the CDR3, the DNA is TGTGCCAGCAGACCCTACCCCGGGACGGACTATGGCTACACCTTC. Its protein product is CASRPYPGTDYGYTF.

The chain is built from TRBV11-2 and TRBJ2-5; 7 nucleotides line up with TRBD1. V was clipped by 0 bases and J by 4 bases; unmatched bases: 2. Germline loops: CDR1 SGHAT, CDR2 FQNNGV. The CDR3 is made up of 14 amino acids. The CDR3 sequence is CASSLDTGAETQYF. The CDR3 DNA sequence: TGTGCCAGCAGCTTAGACACAGGGGCAGAGACCCAGTACTTC.

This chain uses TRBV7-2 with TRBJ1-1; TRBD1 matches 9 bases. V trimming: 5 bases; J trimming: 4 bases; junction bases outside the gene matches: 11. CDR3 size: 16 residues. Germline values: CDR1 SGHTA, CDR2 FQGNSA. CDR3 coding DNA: TGTGCCAGCAGCCCAGGGCTCGGGACAGGGATCACTGAAGCTTTCTTT. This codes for CASSPGLGTGITEAFF.

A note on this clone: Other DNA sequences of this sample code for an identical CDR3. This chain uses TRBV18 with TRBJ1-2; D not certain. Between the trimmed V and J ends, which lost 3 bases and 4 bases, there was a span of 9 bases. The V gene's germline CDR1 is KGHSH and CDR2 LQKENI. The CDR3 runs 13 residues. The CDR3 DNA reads TGTGCCAGCTCACCGCGGACGGGCTATGGCTACACCTTC. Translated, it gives CASSPRTGYGYTF.

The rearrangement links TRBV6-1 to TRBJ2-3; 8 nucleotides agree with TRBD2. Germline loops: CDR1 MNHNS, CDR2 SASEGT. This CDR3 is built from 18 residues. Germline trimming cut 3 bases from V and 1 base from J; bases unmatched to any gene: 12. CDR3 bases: TGTGCCAGCAGTGATTCAGGACTAGCCGTCCGGGGCACAGATACGCAGTATTTT. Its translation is CASSDSGLAVRGTDTQYF.

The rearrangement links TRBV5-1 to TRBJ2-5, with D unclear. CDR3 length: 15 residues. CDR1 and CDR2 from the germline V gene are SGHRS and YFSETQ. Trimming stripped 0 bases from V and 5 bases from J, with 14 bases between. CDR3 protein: CASSLEGFGVETQYF. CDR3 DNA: TGCGCCAGCAGCTTGGAAGGGTTCGGCGTGGAGACCCAGTACTTC.

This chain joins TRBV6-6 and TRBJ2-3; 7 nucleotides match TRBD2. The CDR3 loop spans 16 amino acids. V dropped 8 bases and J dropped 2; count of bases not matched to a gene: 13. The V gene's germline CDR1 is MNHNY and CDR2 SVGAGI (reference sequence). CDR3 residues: CASGRAGKGTTDTQYF. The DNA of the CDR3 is TGTGCCAGCGGTCGAGCGGGGAAAGGGACCACAGATACGCAGTATTTT.

The DNA of the CDR3 is TGTGCCAGCAGCTTGGGCAGCGGAGCCCACAATGAGCAGTTCTTC. The encoded protein is CASSLGSGAHNEQFF. The chain couples TRBV7-6 to TRBJ2-1; D might be TRBD2 (5 bases). From germline, CDR1 is SGHVS and CDR2 FNYEAQ. This CDR3 comprises 15 residues. Trimming stripped 3 bases from V and 5 bases from J, with 14 bases between.

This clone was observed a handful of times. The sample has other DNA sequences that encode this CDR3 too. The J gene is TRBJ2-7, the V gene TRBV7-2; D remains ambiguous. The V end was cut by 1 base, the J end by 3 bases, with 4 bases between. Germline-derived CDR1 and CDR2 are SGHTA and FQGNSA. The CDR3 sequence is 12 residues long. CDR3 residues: CASSLDYYEQYF. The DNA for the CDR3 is TGTGCCAGCAGCTTAGATTACTACGAGCAGTACTTC.